This note documents a single T cell receptor (beta chain) sequence. Its binding antigen is unknown. One base away there is no much larger clone; base qualities are not given. These data originate in a study of radiotherapy plus CTLA-4 blockade in lung cancer (dated by TCRdb to 2017 to 2018). As for the study more broadly: Objective responses occurred in roughly 19% of enrolled patients, and roughly 30% achieved disease control.

Study-wide findings and limitations: The strongest predictors of response, as reported, were early dynamic changes in blood T cell clones along with a rise in serum interferon-beta after radiation. After treatment with radiotherapy and ipilimumab, TCR clones that originated in tumors expanded in peripheral blood.

Library prep was done by the immunoSEQ multiplex PCR assay. The table was pulled from immuneACCESS by TCRdb, which kept in-frame rearrangements only. Such tables lose some clones; where checked, under half of the loss comes from unresolved V genes, and the rest has no known cause. In this sample the table shows about 45,000 clones, around 72% of which occur a single time. The ten largest clones take up about 3.8% of the sample. In the germline V gene, CDR1 corresponds to MNHEY and CDR2 to SVGAGI. V ends up 6 bases short and J 6 bases short, with an unmatched junction base count of 9. The CDR3 covers 14 residues, taking in both the cysteine and the phenylalanine. Of all the DNA, just the CDR3 is kept, 42 bases in frame from base 1. In this study, focal radiation therapy paired with CTLA-4 blockade (ipilimumab) was tested in patients who had chemo-refractory metastatic non-small-cell lung cancer.

Recombination linked TRBV6-5 to TRBJ2-7; TRBD1 agrees with 9 junctional bases. The sequence derives from a human donor with non-small cell lung cancer who had a complete response to radiotherapy plus ipilimumab. The source was peripheral blood, collected from a patient treated with radiotherapy plus ipilimumab. The nucleotide sequence reads as follows: TGTGCCAGCAGAAAGGACAGGGGTACCGTCGAGCAGTACTTC. It encodes CASRKDRGTVEQYF.